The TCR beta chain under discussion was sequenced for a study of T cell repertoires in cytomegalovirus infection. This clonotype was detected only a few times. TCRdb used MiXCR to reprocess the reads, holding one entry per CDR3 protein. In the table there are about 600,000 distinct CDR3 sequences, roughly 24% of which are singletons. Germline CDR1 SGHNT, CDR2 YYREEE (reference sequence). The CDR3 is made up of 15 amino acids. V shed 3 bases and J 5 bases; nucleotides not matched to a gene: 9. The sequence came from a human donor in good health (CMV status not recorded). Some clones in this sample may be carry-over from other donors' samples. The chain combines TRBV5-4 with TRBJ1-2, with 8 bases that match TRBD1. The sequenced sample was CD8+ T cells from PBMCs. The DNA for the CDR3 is TGTGCCAGCAGCTACGCGACAGGGGCGCGGTATGGCTACACCTTC. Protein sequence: CASSYATGARYGYTF.